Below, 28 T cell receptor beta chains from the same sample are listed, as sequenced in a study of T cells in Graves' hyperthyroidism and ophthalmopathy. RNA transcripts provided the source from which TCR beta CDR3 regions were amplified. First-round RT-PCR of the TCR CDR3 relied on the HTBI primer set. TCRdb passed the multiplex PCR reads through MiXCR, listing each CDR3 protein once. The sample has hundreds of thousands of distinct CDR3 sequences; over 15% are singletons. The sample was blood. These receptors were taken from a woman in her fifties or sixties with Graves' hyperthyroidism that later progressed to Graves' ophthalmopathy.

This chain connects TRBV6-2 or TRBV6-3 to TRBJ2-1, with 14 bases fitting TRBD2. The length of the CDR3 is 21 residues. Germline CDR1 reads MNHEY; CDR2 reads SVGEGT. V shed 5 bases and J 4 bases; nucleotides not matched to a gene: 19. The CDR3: CASSPRGTGLAGGVGYNEQFF. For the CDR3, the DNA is TGTGCCAGCAGTCCCCGTGGGACAGGACTAGCGGGAGGCGTAGGGTACAATGAGCAGTTCTTC.

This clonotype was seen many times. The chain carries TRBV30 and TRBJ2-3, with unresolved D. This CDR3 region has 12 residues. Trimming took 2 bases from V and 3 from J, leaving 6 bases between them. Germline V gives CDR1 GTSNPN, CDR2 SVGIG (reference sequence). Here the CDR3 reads CAWSKATDTQYF. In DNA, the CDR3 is TGTGCCTGGAGTAAGGCTACAGATACGCAGTATTTT. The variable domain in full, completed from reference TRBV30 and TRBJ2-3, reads SQTIHQWPATLVQPVGSPLSLECTVEGTSNPNLYWYRQAAGRGLQLLFYSVGIGQISSEVPQNLSASRPQDRQFILSSKKLLLSDSGFYLCAWSKATDTQYFGPGTRLTVL.

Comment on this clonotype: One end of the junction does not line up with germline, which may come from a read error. The chain's CDR3 is CASSPSGGNQPQQF. CDR3 nucleotide sequence: TGTGCCAGCAGTCCCTCGGGAGGAAATCAGCCCCAGCAGTTT. This chain uses TRBV12-3 or TRBV12-4 with TRBJ1-5, with D uncertain. There are 14 residues in the CDR3.

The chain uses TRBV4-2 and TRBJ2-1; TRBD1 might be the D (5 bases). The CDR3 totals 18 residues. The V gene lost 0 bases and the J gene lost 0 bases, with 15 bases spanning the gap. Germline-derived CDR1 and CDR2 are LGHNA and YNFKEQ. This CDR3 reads CASSQDKIGRGSYNEQFF. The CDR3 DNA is TGTGCCAGCAGCCAAGATAAGATTGGAAGGGGCTCCTACAATGAGCAGTTCTTC.

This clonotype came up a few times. In DNA, the CDR3 is TGTGCCAGCAGTCCTTACTCTGGGGCCAACGTCCTGACTTTC. This translates into CASSPYSGANVLTF. This chain uses TRBV2 with TRBJ2-6; D is uncertain. V lost 5 bases and J lost 0, with 5 bases in between. Germline CDR1 is SNHLY and CDR2 is FYNNEI. The CDR3 loop spans 14 amino acids.

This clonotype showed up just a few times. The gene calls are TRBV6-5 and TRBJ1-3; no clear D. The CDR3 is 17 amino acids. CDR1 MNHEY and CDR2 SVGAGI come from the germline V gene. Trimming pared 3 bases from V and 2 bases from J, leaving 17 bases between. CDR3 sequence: CASSYNAGGLTGNTIYF. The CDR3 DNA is TGTGCCAGCAGTTATAACGCAGGAGGGTTGACTGGAAACACCATATATTTT.

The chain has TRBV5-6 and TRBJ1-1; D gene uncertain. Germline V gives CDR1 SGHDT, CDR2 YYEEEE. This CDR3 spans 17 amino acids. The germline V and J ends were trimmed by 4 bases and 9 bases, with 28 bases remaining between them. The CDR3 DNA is TGTGCCAGCAGCCGGCCCACAGCCATGACCATACCGTATAAAGCTTTCTTT. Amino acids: CASSRPTAMTIPYKAFF.

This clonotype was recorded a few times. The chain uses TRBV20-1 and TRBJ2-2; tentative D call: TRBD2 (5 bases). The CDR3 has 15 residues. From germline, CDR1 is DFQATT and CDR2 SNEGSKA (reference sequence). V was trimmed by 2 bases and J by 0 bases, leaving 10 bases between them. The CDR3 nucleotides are TGCAGTGCTAGATGGGAGAGCTCGAACACCGGGGAGCTGTTTTTT. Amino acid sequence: CSARWESSNTGELFF.

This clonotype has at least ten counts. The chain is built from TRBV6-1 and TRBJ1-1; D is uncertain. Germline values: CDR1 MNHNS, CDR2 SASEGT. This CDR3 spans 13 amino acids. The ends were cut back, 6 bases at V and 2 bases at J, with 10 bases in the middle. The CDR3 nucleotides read TGTGCCAGCAGAAGTAGAGGAAACACTGAAGCTTTCTTT. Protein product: CASRSRGNTEAFF.

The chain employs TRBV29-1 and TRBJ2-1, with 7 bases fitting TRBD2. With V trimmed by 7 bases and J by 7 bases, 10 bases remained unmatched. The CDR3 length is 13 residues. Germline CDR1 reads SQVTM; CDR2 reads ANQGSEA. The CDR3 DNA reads TGCAGCGGTGGTCTAGCGGAGGGGAATGAGCAGTTCTTC. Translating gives CSGGLAEGNEQFF.

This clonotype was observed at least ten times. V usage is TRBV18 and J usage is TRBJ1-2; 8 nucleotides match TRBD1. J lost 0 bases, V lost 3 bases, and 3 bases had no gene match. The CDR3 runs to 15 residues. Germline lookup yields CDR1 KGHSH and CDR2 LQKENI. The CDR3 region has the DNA TGTGCCAGCTCACCCCCGGGACAGGCTAACTATGGCTACACCTTC. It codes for CASSPPGQANYGYTF.

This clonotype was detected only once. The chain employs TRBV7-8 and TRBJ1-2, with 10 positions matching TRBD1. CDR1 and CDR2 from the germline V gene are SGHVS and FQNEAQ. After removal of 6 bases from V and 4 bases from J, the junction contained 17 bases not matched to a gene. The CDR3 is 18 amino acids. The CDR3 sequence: CASSAKGTGVSAAYGYTF. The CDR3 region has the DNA TGTGCCAGCAGTGCTAAAGGGACAGGGGTCTCGGCCGCCTATGGCTACACCTTC.

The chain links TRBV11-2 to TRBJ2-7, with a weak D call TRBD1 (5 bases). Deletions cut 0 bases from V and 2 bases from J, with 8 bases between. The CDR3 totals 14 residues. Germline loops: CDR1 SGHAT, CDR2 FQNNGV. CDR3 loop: CASSLDRVAYEQYF. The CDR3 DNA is TGTGCCAGCAGCTTAGACAGGGTTGCCTACGAGCAGTACTTC. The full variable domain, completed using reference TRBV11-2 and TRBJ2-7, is EAGVAQSPRYKIIEKRQSVAFWCNPISGHATLYWYQQILGQGPKLLIQFQNNGVVDDSQLPKDRFSAERLKGVDSTLKIQPAKLEDSAVYLCASSLDRVAYEQYFGPGTRLTVT.

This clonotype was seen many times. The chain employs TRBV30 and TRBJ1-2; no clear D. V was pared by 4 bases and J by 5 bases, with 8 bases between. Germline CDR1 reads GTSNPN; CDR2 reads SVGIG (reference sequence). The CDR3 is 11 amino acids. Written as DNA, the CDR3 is TGTGCCTGGACTTCTCTGTATGGCTACACCTTC. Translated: CAWTSLYGYTF. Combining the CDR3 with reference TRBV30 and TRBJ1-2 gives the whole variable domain SQTIHQWPATLVQPVGSPLSLECTVEGTSNPNLYWYRQAAGRGLQLLFYSVGIGQISSEVPQNLSASRPQDRQFILSSKKLLLSDSGFYLCAWTSLYGYTFGSGTRLTVV.

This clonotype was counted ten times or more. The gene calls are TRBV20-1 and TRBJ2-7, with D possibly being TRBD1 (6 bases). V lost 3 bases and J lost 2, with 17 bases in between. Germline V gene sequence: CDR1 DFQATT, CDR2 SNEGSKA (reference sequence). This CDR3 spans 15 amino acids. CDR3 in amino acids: CSARGPGTLPYEQYF. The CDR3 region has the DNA TGCAGTGCTAGGGGTCCCGGGACACTCCCCTACGAGCAGTACTTC.

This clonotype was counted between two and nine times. The CDR3 bases are TGTGCCAGCAGCAACCCAGGGTTGGGTGTATTTAATTCACCCCTCCACTTT. The encoded protein is CASSNPGLGVFNSPLHF. The chain employs TRBV7-8 and TRBJ1-6; D possibly corresponds to TRBD1 (5 bases). The CDR3 is 17 amino acids. CDR1 is SGHVS, CDR2 FQNEAQ, per germline. Trimming cost V 5 bases and J 6 bases, with 20 bases left between them. The whole variable domain, filled in from reference TRBV7-8 and TRBJ1-6, reads GAGVSQSPRYKVAKRGQDVALRCDPISGHVSLFWYQQALGQGPEFLTYFQNEAQLDKSGLPSDRFFAERPEGSVSTLKIQRTQQEDSAVYLCASSNPGLGVFNSPLHFGNGTRLTVT.

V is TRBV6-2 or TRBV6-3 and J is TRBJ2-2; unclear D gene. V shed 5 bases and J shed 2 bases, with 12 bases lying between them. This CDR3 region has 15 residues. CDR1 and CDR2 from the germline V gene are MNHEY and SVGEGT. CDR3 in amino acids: CASSNRRPNTGELFF. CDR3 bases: TGTGCCAGCAGTAATCGGCGGCCTAACACCGGGGAGCTGTTTTTT.

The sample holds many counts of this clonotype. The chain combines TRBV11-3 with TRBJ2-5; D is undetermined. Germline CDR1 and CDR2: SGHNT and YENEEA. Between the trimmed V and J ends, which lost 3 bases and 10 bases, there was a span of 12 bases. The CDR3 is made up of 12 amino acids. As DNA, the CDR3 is TGTGCCAGCAGCTTTGGACCATCAGACCAGTACTTC. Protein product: CASSFGPSDQYF.

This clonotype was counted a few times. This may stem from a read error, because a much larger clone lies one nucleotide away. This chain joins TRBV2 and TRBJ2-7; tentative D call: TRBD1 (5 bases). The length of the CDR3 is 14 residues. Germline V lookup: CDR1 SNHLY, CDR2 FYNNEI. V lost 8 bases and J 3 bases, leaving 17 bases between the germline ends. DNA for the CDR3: TGTGCCAGCGGTGCCCGCAGGGCCGACTACGAGCAGTACTTC. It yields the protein CASGARRADYEQYF. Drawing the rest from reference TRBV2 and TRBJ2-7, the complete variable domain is EPEVTQTPSHQVTQMGQEVILRCVPISNHLYFYWYRQILGQKVEFLVSFYNNEISEKSEIFDDQFSVERPDGSNFTLKIRSTKLEDSAMYFCASGARRADYEQYFGPGTRLTVT.

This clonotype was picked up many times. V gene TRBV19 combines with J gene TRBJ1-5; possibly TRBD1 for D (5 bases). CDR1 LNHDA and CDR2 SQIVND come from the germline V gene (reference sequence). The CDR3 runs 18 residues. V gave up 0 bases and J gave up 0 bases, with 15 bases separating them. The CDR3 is CASSIDPRTSNSNQPQHF. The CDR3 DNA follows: TGTGCCAGTAGTATAGATCCGCGGACATCGAATAGCAATCAGCCCCAGCATTTT.

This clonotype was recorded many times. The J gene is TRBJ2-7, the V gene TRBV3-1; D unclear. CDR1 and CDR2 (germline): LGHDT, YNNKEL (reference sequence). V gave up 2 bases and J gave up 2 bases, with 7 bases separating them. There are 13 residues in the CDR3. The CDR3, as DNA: TGTGCCAGCAGCCAACATCCGCCCTACGAGCAGTACTTC. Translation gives CASSQHPPYEQYF.

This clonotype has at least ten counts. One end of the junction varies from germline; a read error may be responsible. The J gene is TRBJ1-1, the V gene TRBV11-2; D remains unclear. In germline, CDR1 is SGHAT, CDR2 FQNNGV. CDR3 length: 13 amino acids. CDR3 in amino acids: CASSLDLGTEAFF. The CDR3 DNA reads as TGTGCCAGCAGCCTAGACCTGGGGACTGAAGCTTTCTTT.

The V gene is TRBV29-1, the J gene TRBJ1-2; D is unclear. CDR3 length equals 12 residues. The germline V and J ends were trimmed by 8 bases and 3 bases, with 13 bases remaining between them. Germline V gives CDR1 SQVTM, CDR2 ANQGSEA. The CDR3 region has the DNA TGCAGCTTAAGGGATCTTGACTATGGCTACACCTTC. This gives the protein CSLRDLDYGYTF.

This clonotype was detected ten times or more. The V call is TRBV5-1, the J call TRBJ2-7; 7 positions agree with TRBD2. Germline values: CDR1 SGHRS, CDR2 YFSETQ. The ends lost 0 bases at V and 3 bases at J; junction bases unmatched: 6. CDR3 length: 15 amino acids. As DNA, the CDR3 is TGCGCCAGCAGCTTGGCCGGGGGGAGCGTCTACGAGCAGTACTTC. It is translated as CASSLAGGSVYEQYF.

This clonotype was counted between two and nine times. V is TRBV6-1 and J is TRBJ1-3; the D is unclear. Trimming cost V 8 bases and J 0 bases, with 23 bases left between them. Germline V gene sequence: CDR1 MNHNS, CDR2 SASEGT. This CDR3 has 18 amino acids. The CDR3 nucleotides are TGTGCCAGCCCCTACGGGCTCGCGGAAACTCCCTCTGGAAACACCATATATTTT. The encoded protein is CASPYGLAETPSGNTIYF.

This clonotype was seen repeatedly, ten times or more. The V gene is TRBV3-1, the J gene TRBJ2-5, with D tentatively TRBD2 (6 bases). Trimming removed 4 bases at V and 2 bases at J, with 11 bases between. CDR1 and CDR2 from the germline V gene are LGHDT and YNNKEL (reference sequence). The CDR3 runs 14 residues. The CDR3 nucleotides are TGTGCCAGCAGCCGAGAGACTAGACAAGAGACCCAGTACTTC. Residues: CASSRETRQETQYF.

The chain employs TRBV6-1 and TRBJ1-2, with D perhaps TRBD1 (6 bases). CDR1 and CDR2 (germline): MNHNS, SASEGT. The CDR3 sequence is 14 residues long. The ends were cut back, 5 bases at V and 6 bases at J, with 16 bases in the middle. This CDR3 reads CASSRGGDINGYTF. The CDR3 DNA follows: TGTGCCAGCAGTAGGGGAGGGGACATTAATGGCTACACCTTC.

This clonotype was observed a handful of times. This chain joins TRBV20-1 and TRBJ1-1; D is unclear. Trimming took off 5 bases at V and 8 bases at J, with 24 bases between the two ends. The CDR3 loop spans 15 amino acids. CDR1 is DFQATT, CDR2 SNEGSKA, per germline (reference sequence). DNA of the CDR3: TGCAGTGCTCCGGGCCCTACCTTCGCCAGTCGCGAAGCTTTCTTT. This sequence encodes CSAPGPTFASREAFF.